This TCR beta chain came from a study of response to subunit inactivated influenza vaccine. This CDR3 has 16 residues. After removal of 6 bases from V and 2 bases from J, the junction contained 11 bases not matched to a gene. Germline-derived CDR1 and CDR2 are MNHNS and SASEGT. Each CDR3 protein is one row after TCRdb ran MiXCR on the RT-PCR reads. The sample has approximately 310,000 distinct CDR3 sequences; just over 20% are singletons. This clonotype was observed a few times. The rearrangement joins TRBV6-1 to TRBJ2-3; 7 bases match TRBD1. This specimen consisted of PBMCs from blood, obtained about 19 months after vaccination. The TCR sequence derives from a man aged 45 to 75 who received an inactivated influenza vaccine. CDR3 nucleotides: TGTGCCAGCAGCCCCCGGGACAGCCTCATCACAGATACGCAGTATTTT. Translation: CASSPRDSLITDTQYF.